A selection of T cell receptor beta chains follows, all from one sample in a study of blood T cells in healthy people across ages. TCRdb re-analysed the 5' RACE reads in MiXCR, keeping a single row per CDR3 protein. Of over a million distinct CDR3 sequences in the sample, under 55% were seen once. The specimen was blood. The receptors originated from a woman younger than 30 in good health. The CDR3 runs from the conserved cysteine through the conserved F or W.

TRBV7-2 CASSQGLVVTDTQYF
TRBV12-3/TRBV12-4 CASTQDRGVYGYTF
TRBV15 CATSRDIRSDTQYF
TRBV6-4 CASSRTVDNNSPLHF
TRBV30 CAWKGDGGEKLFF
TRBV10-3 CAISESARGFQETQYF
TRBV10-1 CASSESRDGTDTQYF
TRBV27 CASSFNSPNTEAFF
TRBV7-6 CASSLSVRTGELFF
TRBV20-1 CSAYDRGSYEQYF
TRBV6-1 CATKTSGSSYNEQFF
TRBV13 CASSHSGEHYNEQFF
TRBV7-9 CASSFRGDAKGGYTF
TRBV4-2 CASSQAIAGSYNEQYF
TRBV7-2 CASSVSGVSPLHF
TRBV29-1 CSGGRVENEQYF
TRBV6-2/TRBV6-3 CASRGNRANQPQHF
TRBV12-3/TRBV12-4 CASSPGLKNEQFF
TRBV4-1 CASSQEDRLSYEQYF
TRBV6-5 CASSYSQAGGDNEQFF
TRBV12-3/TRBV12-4 CASSPTLMGNTEAFF
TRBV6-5 CASSSPTAANYGYTF
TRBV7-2 CASSRTADGREQYF
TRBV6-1 CVSSAGTAFNQPQHF
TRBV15 CATSSSTYEQYF
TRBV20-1 CSARGKDAATRETQYF
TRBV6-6 CASKPPLANYGHTF
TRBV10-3 CAISELVVNTEAFF
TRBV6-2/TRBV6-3 CASSPGLAQETQFF
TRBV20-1 CSARVKYEQYF
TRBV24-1 CATSEKTSGGANNEQYF
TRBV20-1 CSARERQGNRQTQYF
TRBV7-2 CASSLARQGKYF
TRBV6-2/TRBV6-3 CASSYLGPGEKSEAFF
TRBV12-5 CASGSLPRQVGTEAFF
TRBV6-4 CASSPNPSGLPQYF
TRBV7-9 CASSMDLYGYTF
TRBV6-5 CASSSRESFQETQYF
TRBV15 CATSRATLAGFYEQYF
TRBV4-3 CASSQECREERLKPLHF
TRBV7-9 CASRLTGTSSVETQYF
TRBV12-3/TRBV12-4 CASTPGPRSYNEQYF
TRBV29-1 CSVAVGGNTEAFF
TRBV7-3 CASSQGALTADTQYF
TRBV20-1 CSALDGYEQYF
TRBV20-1 CSASDWVGGYTF
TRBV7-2 CASSLDGGYNNEQFF
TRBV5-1 CASSLGLALTHRYEQYF
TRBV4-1 CASSQGVGPRNTEAFF
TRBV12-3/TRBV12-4 CASSLHLRDTQYF
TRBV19 CASTSGGYSYNEQFF
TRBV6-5 CASTGFTDTQYF